In its sample, the clone carrying this T cell receptor (beta chain) was seen many times. The antigen is unknown. The PBMCs studied were ones that came from roughly 9.4 ml fresh peripheral blood. The CDR3 spans 14 residues. Per germline, CDR1 SQVTM and CDR2 ANQGSEA. Trimming removed 3 bases at V and 4 bases at J, with 13 bases between. Authors of the study amplified TCR beta CDR3 regions from RNA transcripts. A set of HTBI primers served as the primers for a first-round RT-PCR of the TCR CDR3. TCRdb analysed the multiplex PCR reads with MiXCR anew, one entry per CDR3 protein. Of about 460,000 distinct CDR3 sequences listed, approximately 22% are singletons. This specimen comes from a study of T cells in Graves' hyperthyroidism and ophthalmopathy. Study-level findings and limits: Patients with ophthalmopathy were separated from those with stable hyperthyroidism by a 13 V-J model. Model predictions of ophthalmopathy came a median roughly 6.4 months before onset. Expanded thyroid clonotypes (above 0.001) were mostly also found in blood.

The sample comprised blood. This clonotype originated in a woman aged 65 to 85 with Graves' ophthalmopathy. The V gene is TRBV29-1, the J gene TRBJ2-1; D not certain. CDR3 nucleotide sequence: TGCAGCGTTGATGACACCGGCGTGTACAATGAGCAGTTCTTC. This sequence encodes CSVDDTGVYNEQFF.